Below are 25 T cell receptor beta chains sequenced from a single sample in a study of T cell responses to AZD1222 COVID-19 vaccine. Clones were sequenced by immunoSEQ multiplex PCR, and TCRdb holds only the in-frame ones, with some missing. The table lists about 140,000 clones, 88% of them singletons. The material sequenced was peripheral blood, taken 28 days after the second AZD1222 dose. These receptors originate from an adult who received the AZD1222 COVID-19 vaccine.

This clone was counted a single time. This sequence joins TRBV5-1 and TRBJ2-2; D tentatively fits TRBD1 or TRBD2 (6 bases each). Germline CDR1 reads SGHRS; CDR2 reads YFSETQ. This CDR3 contains 14 residues. V gave up 6 bases and J gave up 8 bases, with 17 bases separating them. In nucleotides, the CDR3 is TGCGCCAGCACCCTTGACAGGAGGGCTGGGGAGCTGTTTTTT. It specifies CASTLDRRAGELFF.

The V call is TRBV6-5, the J call TRBJ1-6, with 10 bases lining up with TRBD1. The J segment lost 8 bases and the V segment lost 0 bases, leaving 4 bases of the junction unmatched. Germline V CDR1 and CDR2: MNHEY, SVGAGI. The CDR3 is made up of 16 amino acids. The chain's CDR3 is CASSYSETGGYSPLHF. The CDR3, as DNA: TGTGCCAGCAGTTACTCGGAGACAGGGGGCTATTCACCCCTCCACTTT.

The rearrangement links TRBV24-1 to TRBJ1-2, with 7 bases lining up with TRBD1. The germline gives CDR1 KGHDR, CDR2 SFDVKD. The CDR3 runs 15 residues. V trimming: 2 bases; J trimming: 6 bases; junction bases outside the gene matches: 8. This CDR3 is CATSDSATGRNGYTF. In nucleotides, the CDR3 is TGTGCCACCAGTGATTCCGCGACAGGGCGAAATGGCTACACCTTC.

This chain joins TRBV20-1 and TRBJ2-1; D ambiguous. Trimming removed 3 bases from V and 8 bases from J, with 8 bases in between. Looked up from germline, CDR1 is DFQATT and CDR2 is SNEGSKA (reference sequence). This CDR3 comprises 11 residues. This CDR3 is CSASSVDEQFF. DNA of the CDR3: TGCAGTGCTAGCTCCGTCGATGAGCAGTTCTTC.

The J gene is TRBJ1-2, the V gene TRBV4-1; the D gene is possibly TRBD1 (6 bases). V was cut by 1 base and J by 6 bases, with 12 bases left in between. The length of the CDR3 is 14 residues. Germline-derived CDR1 and CDR2 are MGHRA and YSYEKL. In nucleotides, the CDR3 is TGCGCCAGCAGCCAAGCCGGACAGTTGAATGGCTACACCTTC. This gives the protein CASSQAGQLNGYTF.

V usage is TRBV3-1 (or the pseudogene TRBV3-2) and J usage is TRBJ1-6; possibly TRBD1 for D (5 bases). Per germline, CDR1 LGHDT and CDR2 YNNKEL (reference sequence). The CDR3 runs to 14 residues. With 3 bases removed from V and 8 bases from J, the gap between germline ends came to 11 bases. The CDR3: CASSHRDFDSPLHF. The DNA of the CDR3 is TGTGCCAGCAGCCATCGGGACTTTGATTCACCCCTCCACTTT.

The table lists this clone with a few counts. This sample includes further DNA sequences coding for the same CDR3. The chain combines TRBV7-2 with TRBJ2-3, with D perhaps TRBD1 (5 bases). V lost 6 bases, J lost 2 bases, and 12 bases lay in between. Germline lookup yields CDR1 SGHTA and CDR2 FQGNSA. The CDR3 runs to 14 residues. DNA of the CDR3: TGTGCCAGCAGTCCCCAGGGATCCACAGATACGCAGTATTTT. Amino acids: CASSPQGSTDTQYF.

The chain is built from TRBV4-3 and TRBJ2-1, with TRBD2 matching 8 bases. The germline gives CDR1 LGHNA, CDR2 YSLEER. This CDR3 comprises 16 residues. J lost 2 bases, V lost 0 bases, and 3 bases had no gene match. CDR3 protein: CASSQDSGGTYNEQFF. The CDR3 DNA sequence: TGCGCCAGCAGCCAAGACAGCGGGGGAACCTACAATGAGCAGTTCTTC.

This chain joins TRBV11-1 and TRBJ2-7; the D is unclear. The CDR3 covers 12 residues. The V end was cut by 0 bases, the J end by 3 bases, with 3 bases between. Per the germline V gene, CDR1 is SGHAT and CDR2 is FQDESV (reference sequence). The CDR3 coding sequence is TGTGCCAGCAGCTTAGCCGGCTACGAGCAGTACTTC. It encodes CASSLAGYEQYF.

In its sample, this clone was seen once. The chain couples TRBV11-2 to TRBJ2-2; TRBD1 is a possible D gene (6 bases). The germline V gene encodes CDR1 SGHAT and CDR2 FQNNGV. The CDR3 has 19 residues. V was trimmed by 5 bases and J by 5 bases, leaving 27 bases between them. The CDR3 DNA reads TGTGCCAGCAGCCCCATTTGGGGACACCCTAGAAAATTTACCGGGGAGCTGTTTTTT. It codes for CASSPIWGHPRKFTGELFF.

This chain joins TRBV28 and TRBJ1-6, with a possible D match to TRBD1 (6 bases). CDR1 is MDHEN, CDR2 SYDVKM, per germline. The CDR3 runs 17 residues. Trimming left V 8 bases short and J 7 bases short, with 24 bases between. As DNA, the CDR3 is TGTGCCAGCGGCAGTGCTGCGGGGGGACATTCAAATTCACCCCTCCACTTT. It encodes CASGSAAGGHSNSPLHF.

The chain couples TRBV7-9 to TRBJ1-3; TRBD1 agrees at 8 bases. CDR1 and CDR2 (germline): SEHNR, FQNEAQ (reference sequence). Trimming cost V 11 bases and J 8 bases; bases outside gene matches: 14. This CDR3 comprises 14 residues. The CDR3 DNA reads TGTGCCGCCAGAGGGGTCAGGGGGCTGGACACCATATATTTT. It specifies CAARGVRGLDTIYF.

This chain links TRBV7-3 with TRBJ1-1; D is perhaps TRBD1 (5 bases). CDR1 SGHTA and CDR2 FQGTGA come from the germline V gene. This CDR3 has 16 residues. The V and J ends lost 3 bases and 5 bases respectively, with 19 bases between them. CDR3 amino acids: CASSLTVGSSKTEAFF. The DNA of the CDR3 is TGTGCCAGCAGCTTGACAGTCGGATCTTCGAAGACTGAAGCTTTCTTT.

The rearrangement uses TRBV12-3 or TRBV12-4 and TRBJ2-3; D call uncertain. The CDR3 has 12 residues. V was trimmed by 4 bases and J by 6 bases, leaving 8 bases between them. Here the CDR3 reads CASSSMPDTQYF. CDR3 sequence (DNA): TGTGCCAGCAGTTCGATGCCCGATACGCAGTATTTT.

This chain joins TRBV7-8 and TRBJ1-1; D unresolved. The germline gives CDR1 SGHVS, CDR2 FQNEAQ. The CDR3 has 12 amino acids. V was shortened by 3 bases and J by 1 base, with 3 bases between the two germline ends. In DNA form, the CDR3 reads TGTGCCAGCAGCTTCTCGAACACTGAAGCTTTCTTT. This gives the protein CASSFSNTEAFF.

This chain joins TRBV7-8 and TRBJ1-1; TRBD1 might be the D (6 bases). Germline V gene sequence: CDR1 SGHVS, CDR2 FQNEAQ. Trimming removed 5 bases at V and 7 bases at J, with 11 bases between. This CDR3 comprises 12 residues. CDR3 loop: CASSRGGDEAFF. CDR3 bases: TGTGCCAGCAGCCGAGGGGGAGATGAAGCTTTCTTT.

The CDR3 DNA reads as TGTGCCAGCAGTACTAGCGCTGGGGCCAACGTCCTGACTTTC. Residues: CASSTSAGANVLTF. The chain carries TRBV27 and TRBJ2-6; 7 bases match TRBD2. The CDR3 runs to 14 residues. J gave up 2 bases and V 5 bases, and 0 bases lay outside the gene matches. CDR1 and CDR2 from the germline V gene are MNHEY and SMNVEV (reference sequence).

The chain recombines TRBV28 with TRBJ2-5; TRBD1 is a possible D gene (7 bases). The CDR3 consists of 13 residues. V was shortened by 8 bases and J by 5 bases, with 15 bases between the two germline ends. The germline V gene has CDR1 MDHEN and CDR2 SYDVKM. The DNA of the CDR3 is TGTGCCAGCCCAGGGGGAGGTTCGGAGACCCAGTACTTC. It translates to CASPGGGSETQYF.

This chain joins TRBV6-4 and TRBJ2-3, with TRBD2 matching 7 bases. The CDR3 length is 13 residues. V lost 5 bases and J lost 10; bases outside the gene matches: 9. CDR1 and CDR2 from the germline V gene are MRHNA and SNTAGT. The CDR3 is CASSSGLGRAQYF. Written as DNA, the CDR3 is TGTGCCAGCAGTTCCGGACTAGGACGAGCGCAGTATTTT.

There are a few counts of this clone. J is TRBJ2-1 and V is TRBV27, with D unclear. Per germline, CDR1 MNHEY and CDR2 SMNVEV (reference sequence). CDR3 length equals 14 residues. V was cut by 6 bases and J by 2 bases, with 11 bases left in between. This CDR3 is CASSRDHTYNEQFF. The CDR3 region has the DNA TGTGCCAGCAGCCGTGACCACACCTACAATGAGCAGTTCTTC.

This chain links TRBV19 with TRBJ2-5; TRBD2 aligns across 11 bases. The CDR3 is 18 amino acids. V lost 1 base and J lost 4; bases outside the gene matches: 11. Germline lookup yields CDR1 LNHDA and CDR2 SQIVND (reference sequence). DNA for the CDR3: TGTGCCAGTAGTATAGCCCCCCGGCTAGCGGGGGGTCCAGAGACCCAGTACTTC. It codes for CASSIAPRLAGGPETQYF.

This clone occurred a few times. DNA of the CDR3: TGCAGCGTTGAAGGCGGGGGGCGAGTCGATGAGCAGTTCTTC. It codes for CSVEGGGRVDEQFF. This sequence joins TRBV29-1 and TRBJ2-1, with 8 bases fitting TRBD2. Germline lookup yields CDR1 SQVTM and CDR2 ANQGSEA. The CDR3 contains 14 residues. V shed 1 base and J 8 bases; nucleotides not matched to a gene: 7.

The chain combines TRBV9 with TRBJ2-1, with D tentatively TRBD2 (6 bases). V was cut by 0 bases and J by 0 bases, with 7 bases left in between. The CDR3 length is 15 residues. Germline V gene lookup returns CDR1 SGDLS and CDR2 YYNGEE. CDR3 nucleotides: TGTGCCAGCAGCGTAGACGGGGGCTCCTACAATGAGCAGTTCTTC. This translates into CASSVDGGSYNEQFF.

The CDR3: CASRNHKLDDGKLFF. The CDR3 DNA reads TGTGCCAGTAGAAATCATAAACTAGATGATGGAAAACTGTTTTTT. The rearrangement joins TRBV19 to TRBJ1-4, with unresolved D. This CDR3 comprises 15 residues. The germline CDR1 and CDR2 sequences are LNHDA and SQIVND (reference sequence). V lost 6 bases to trimming and J lost 10 bases, with 21 bases between them.

This sequence joins TRBV28 and TRBJ2-7; either TRBD1 or TRBD2 may supply D (5 bases each). CDR3 length equals 15 residues. CDR1 and CDR2 (germline): MDHEN, SYDVKM. V was clipped by 4 bases and J by 9 bases, with 22 bases between them. CDR3 in amino acids: CASSSPGRGLKGQYF. In nucleotides, the CDR3 is TGTGCCAGCAGTTCCCCGGGGCGCGGACTTAAAGGGCAGTACTTC.